These 6 T cell receptor beta chains were sequenced from one sample in a study of CD8+ T cells in alopecia areata. Treatment noted: oral pan-JAK inhibitor, 5-10 mg twice daily. RNA extraction and reverse transcription yielded cDNA as sequencing template. Clones were read by immunoSEQ multiplex PCR, and TCRdb kept only the in-frame ones, dropping some. This table holds 210,000 or so clones, around 66% found once. The sample consisted of CD4+ T cells sorted from blood, taken at approximately week 42, from a patient treated with tofacitinib. All receptors come from a human donor with alopecia areata.

The sample holds one count of this clone. The chain joins TRBV6-5 to TRBJ2-7, with D possibly being TRBD2 (6 bases). Germline V lookup: CDR1 MNHEY, CDR2 SVGAGI. There are 15 residues in the CDR3. V lost 3 bases and J 3 bases, leaving 15 bases between the germline ends. In DNA form, the CDR3 reads TGTGCCAGCAGTTATGCCCCGGGACTCTTCTACGAGCAGTACTTC. Translating gives CASSYAPGLFYEQYF.

The chain links TRBV29-1 to TRBJ2-1; D is possibly TRBD2 (7 bases). The germline V gene has CDR1 SQVTM and CDR2 ANQGSEA. This CDR3 is 14 amino acids long. Trimming left V 5 bases short and J 7 bases short, with 18 bases between. In DNA form, the CDR3 reads TGCAGCGTTTCTCCCGGGGGGCCGGGGAATGAGCAGTTCTTC. Its translation: CSVSPGGPGNEQFF.

V and J are TRBV7-2 and TRBJ2-2; TRBD2 might be the D (6 bases). V lost 0 bases and J lost 5, with 10 bases in between. Germline values: CDR1 SGHTA, CDR2 FQGNSA. The CDR3 is made up of 15 amino acids. The CDR3 spells CASSLAGGGTGELFF. CDR3 in DNA: TGTGCCAGCAGCTTAGCGGGGGGAGGAACCGGGGAGCTGTTTTTT.

This clone was seen more than once but under ten times. This chain connects TRBV10-3 to TRBJ2-3; D might be TRBD1 (6 bases). The V end lost 7 bases, the J end lost 4 bases, and 12 bases lay between the germline ends. Germline-derived CDR1 and CDR2 are ENHRY and SYGVKD. The CDR3 spans 13 residues. The CDR3 loop reads CAITGQFSDTQYF. The CDR3 coding sequence is TGTGCCATCACCGGACAGTTCTCAGATACGCAGTATTTT.

This chain links TRBV2 with TRBJ1-1; no firm D call. The germline V gene has CDR1 SNHLY and CDR2 FYNNEI. This CDR3 spans 14 amino acids. V gave up 1 base and J gave up 6 bases, with 12 bases separating them. This CDR3 is CASSEEVYVAEAFF. In nucleotides, the CDR3 is TGTGCCAGCAGTGAAGAGGTTTATGTGGCTGAAGCTTTCTTT.

The CDR3 loop is CASSLGVSGGNNEQFF. The CDR3 DNA sequence: TGTGCCAGCAGCTTAGGAGTTAGCGGGGGTAATAATGAGCAGTTCTTC. The rearrangement joins TRBV11-3 to TRBJ2-1; 9 bases map to TRBD2. Germline V lookup: CDR1 SGHNT, CDR2 YENEEA. The trim removed 1 base at V and 7 bases at J, leaving 8 bases unmatched. The CDR3 spans 16 residues. Based on the CDR3 plus reference TRBV11-3 and TRBJ2-1, the full variable domain is EAGVVQSPRYKIIEKKQPVAFWCNPISGHNTLYWYLQNLGQGPELLIRYENEEAVDDSQLPKDRFSAERLKGVDSTLKIQPAELGDSAVYLCASSLGVSGGNNEQFFGPGTRLTVL.